This paragraph covers one T cell receptor beta chain sequence. The germline V gene has CDR1 MNHEY and CDR2 SMNVEV (reference sequence). The ends lost 6 bases at V and 5 bases at J; junction bases unmatched: 5. There are 15 residues in the CDR3. The data belong to a study of blood T cell repertoires in COVID-19. In the study overall: Donors in the United States, Italy and Spain gave samples during acute or convalescent COVID-19.

The assay was immunoSEQ multiplex PCR, and TCRdb's table has in-frame clones only and misses some. The table has around 97,000 clones, 80% to 90% seen once. The clonotype comes from a human donor in a cohort sampled during active COVID-19. The rearrangement joins TRBV27 to TRBJ2-1; 12 bases align to TRBD2. Sequences were obtained from peripheral blood. The CDR3 protein is CASRTPSGRDNEQFF. In nucleotides, the CDR3 is TGTGCCAGCAGAACACCTAGCGGGAGGGACAATGAGCAGTTCTTC.